This record covers a single T cell receptor beta chain. It lacks a known antigen. No base quality values were provided; no much bigger clone lies one nucleotide off. This entry comes from a study of cytomegalovirus exposure and HLA in healthy donors listed by TCRdb under 2017. Concerning the study at large: An earlier analysis of around 600 of the donors reported 250 to 350 Gb of sequence data and 120 million or so unique TCR beta sequences from roughly 200 million T cells. An early release that covered some 640 HLA-typed donors contained about 300 gigabases of sequencing data and about 93 million unique TCR sequences. The genetic ancestry cluster associated with self-reported Caucasian donors included 70% to 85% of the 300 to 400 genotyped donors. The study aimed to test whether cataloging public T cell receptors could reveal signatures of past pathogen exposure. The T cell repertoires of some 700 subjects were profiled by immunosequencing and related to cytomegalovirus serostatus. Along with the approximately 650-subject first cohort, a separate validation cohort of around 110 different subjects was used. To predict cytomegalovirus infection status, the study combined high-throughput TCR immunosequencing, statistical association of individual TCRs with disease status, and machine learning. In a later analysis, previously published TCR beta repertoires from 670 or so donors were re-analyzed and high-resolution HLA genotyping was added so that TCR occurrence patterns could be studied. The later analysis used no new phenotypic data to find candidate immune exposures, relying instead on TCR beta sequences and their occurrence across donors. To decide whether each TCR beta V gene segment behaved as functional or pseudogenic, an earlier analysis of fewer than 750 of the donors relied on high-throughput TCR beta sequencing. Donor age, sex, ethnicity and CMV serostatus were collected together with the repertoire data. In a later genetic analysis, genome-wide SNP genotypes for 398 of the 666 donors were used, and that subset was treated as a discovery cohort. Every repertoire in the discovery cohort had been generated on one and the same sequencing platform. HLA typing covered class I and class II loci at four-digit resolution. The number of typed donors differed by locus: roughly 629-640 for A, B, C, DRB1 and DQB1; some 500 for DQA1; 606 for DPA1; and some 470 for DPB1. A few DR-DQ haplotypes were treated as single units for association and clustering because of strong linkage in the cohort. Among a few hundred genotyped donors of the cohort, an average of approximately 230,000 unique TCR beta nucleotide sequences were sequenced per donor, roughly 20% of them non-productive.

In total, more than 500 healthy bone marrow donors made up the cohort. All cohort members were sampled while nominally healthy, although unrecorded immune exposures were likely present. The donor was CMV seropositive and was included in the group of 250 to 300 seropositive cohort members. A peripheral blood sample was collected from each donor, and TCR beta sequencing was performed on peripheral blood mononuclear cells. The Qiagen DNeasy Blood Extraction Kit was used to extract genomic DNA from the blood cell samples. General study outcomes and caveats: It was suggested by the authors that the approach could potentially be generalized to other disease states and immunological phenotypes. Only TCR beta chains were sequenced in this cohort, and the absence of alpha or paired-chain data limited detectable features. The earlier analysis of 587 of the donors excluded some 16 rarely observed V segments, including chromosome 9 orphons, because counts were too low. In a later analysis, most CMV-associated TCR beta chains were found to appear HLA-restricted, with HLA associations seemingly driven largely by CMV exposure. Because HLA typing was missing for some donors at each locus, association tests included only the typed subset. A later analysis associated 16,951 TCR beta sequences with specific HLA alleles at a false discovery rate of 0.05. Cytomegalovirus status was reported to be diagnosed by the classifier with high specificity and sensitivity in both the original and validation cohorts. According to a later analysis, parvovirus B19, influenza, CMV and Epstein-Barr virus appeared linked to several top co-occurrence clusters. In the study, approximately 160 TCR beta chains were listed as associated with cytomegalovirus. Immune exposure information for the cohort was limited to CMV serostatus. In vitro tests confirmed that a few of the cytomegalovirus-associated TCR beta chains recognize cytomegalovirus antigens. In a later genetic analysis, fewer N-insertions in productive TCRs were reported among donors in an Asian-associated ancestry cluster than the approximately 710-donor mean. In a later analysis, HLA-associated TCR beta chains were found to be more clonally expanded and to have lower generation probabilities than equally common non-associated chains. When HLA alleles, especially DR and DQ, strongly co-occurred, attributing TCR associations to individual alleles was difficult. Correlated functional status among segregating V segments might reflect linkage disequilibrium, but an unknown experimental factor could not be ruled out. Across donors, most TCR sequences were observed very rarely, whereas some public TCRs were present in many individuals. A further reported finding was that TCR beta sequences accurately predicted the HLA-A and HLA-B alleles for most subjects in the first cohort. A later genetic analysis associated a missense DCLRE1C variant with V-gene and J-gene trimming of TCR beta chains, and an independent cohort replicated the association. In a later analysis, the rate of TCR association differed among HLA loci, with DRB1 alleles having the most associated TCRs and HLA-C alleles having the fewest. A group of highly shared sequence variants was considered likely to be a technical artifact of the sequencing pipeline. Sequencing depth was assumed to be roughly uniform across donors in the presence/absence analyses, though that assumption may not hold. An earlier analysis of 587 of the donors showed that most TCR beta V segments appeared in productive rearrangements either about 87% or about 30% of the time, which broadly matched IMGT annotations.

The method was the immunoSEQ multiplex PCR assay. The multiplex PCR relied on a mix of 60 forward primers for TCR Vbeta segments and 13 reverse primers for TCR Jbeta segments. The CDR3 region of rearranged TCR beta genes was amplified from genomic DNA with a multiplex PCR assay. Amplified TCR beta libraries were sequenced as 87-base-pair reads on the Illumina HiSeq System. In the original analysis: A later analysis counted around 72 million unique TCR beta chains across the 666 repertoires, and some 12 million of these chains were shared by at least two donors. To remove PCR and sequencing errors, raw reads were error-corrected and collapsed into unique sequences using a nearest-neighbor algorithm that merged closely related sequences. To assign V, D and J gene segments, CDR3 sequences were aligned to IMGT reference sequences. For a sequence to be retained, a match of at least six nucleotides was required to both a V gene segment and a J gene segment. A rearrangement was called productive if the CDR3 had no stop codons and remained in frame with V and J, and every other rearrangement was called non-productive. CDR3 was defined according to IMGT convention as the region running from the second conserved V-encoded cysteine to the conserved J-encoded phenylalanine. The earlier analysis of roughly 590 of the donors excluded sequences that lacked an unambiguous match to a single V gene segment. An earlier analysis of fewer than 750 of the donors classified V segments as functional when productive rearrangements were above 56.7% and as segregating when the standard deviation between donors was above 5%. A statistical classification framework was built for diagnosing cytomegalovirus status from the catalog of TCR beta chain sequences. In a later analysis, TCR nucleotide sequences were compared against IMGT/GENE-DB human TR gene sequences so that V and J genes could be assigned. The TCRdist pipeline was used in a later analysis to assign CDR3 sequences and most-parsimonious VDJ recombination scenarios. In a later analysis, each TCR beta chain was defined by its CDR3 amino acid sequence together with its V-gene family, and reads without a unique V-gene family were excluded. As a way to deal with suspected cross-contamination and a sequencing artifact, a later analysis dropped approximately 570 nucleotide sequences that were highly shared and had low generation probability. In a later analysis, a clonal expansion index for each public chain was calculated from normalized within-repertoire ranks of inferred template counts. Generation probabilities in a later analysis came from a VDJ recombination model fitted to out-of-frame rearrangements, and those results were checked against IGoR. In a later analysis, hypergeometric tests were used to score TCR-TCR, TCR-HLA and TCR-CMV co-occurrence, with a repertoire-size bias correction applied to TCR pairs. A later analysis estimated false discovery rates by permuting HLA or CMV assignments 20 times. In a later analysis, co-occurring TCRs were grouped using DBSCAN, with TCRdist sequence similarity added in when clustering inside HLA-allele-positive subsets. Co-occurrence clustering excluded repertoires with fewer than 30,000 or more than 120,000 public chains, plus five with anomalous nucleotide sharing. TCRdb holds this immuneACCESS table with in-frame rearrangements only. Some clones are missing; in checked studies, unresolved V genes explain under half, and the rest has no known cause. V, J and clone size were drawn from that table, and D and trimming were deduced from the DNA. Here the sample has about 120,000 clones; roughly 70% occur a single time. The ten most abundant clones make up roughly 4.2% of the sample.

The sequenced sample was PBMCs. The receptor was derived from a woman aged 40 to 49 in good health and CMV-seropositive.

Here the CDR3 is given as CASSLVSAASIGYTF. The DNA sequence is as follows: TGTGCCAGCAGCTTAGTTTCAGCGGCCTCTATCGGCTACACCTTC. The chain is assembled from TRBV7-9 and TRBJ1-2, with no confident D gene call. The CDR3 runs 15 amino acids, cysteine and phenylalanine included. Only the CDR3 DNA stays, 45 bases, in frame from base 1. The junction carries 17 bases between V and J, which are trimmed by 1 base and 8 bases respectively. The CDR1 and CDR2 encoded by the germline V gene (reference sequence) are SEHNR and FQNEAQ.